Listed below are T cell receptor beta chains from one sample, sequenced in a study of blood T cells in healthy people across ages. A single record per CDR3 protein comes from TCRdb applying MiXCR to the 5' RACE reads. Here the sample spans approximately 760,000 distinct CDR3 sequences, roughly 25% being singletons. These data also formed part of another study, on T cells of mothers and their children.

The sample was blood. Receptor source: a boy younger than 18 in good health. CDR3s include the opening cysteine and the closing phenylalanine or tryptophan. A D gene is named only where the DNA matches it firmly. Size is omitted from some rows. Given values are once, few, many or a class for expanded clones.

V: TRBV29-1
size: -
J: TRBJ2-5
D: TRBD1
CDR3: CSATGPSQETQYF
DNA: TGCAGCGCGACAGGGCCCTCCCAAGAGACCCAGTACTTC

V: TRBV28
size: -
J: TRBJ1-2
D: -
CDR3: CASSLRSGYTF
DNA: TGTGCCAGCAGTTTAAGGTCTGGTTACACCTTC

V: TRBV5-8
size: -
J: TRBJ1-4
D: TRBD1
CDR3: CASSAGTGGRANEKLFF
DNA: TGTGCCAGCAGTGCCGGGACAGGGGGACGGGCTAATGAAAAACTGTTTTTT

V: TRBV6-6
size: few
J: TRBJ2-5
D: TRBD1
CDR3: CASSGTGGNWETQYF
DNA: TGTGCCAGCAGTGGGACAGGGGGCAATTGGGAGACCCAGTACTTC

V: TRBV5-1
size: -
J: TRBJ1-2
D: -
CDR3: CASSRLGDGFNYGYTF
DNA: TGCGCCAGCAGCCGATTGGGAGACGGATTTAACTATGGCTACACCTTC

V: TRBV11-2
size: once
J: TRBJ1-2
D: TRBD1
CDR3: CASSDRGKRYGYTF
DNA: TGTGCCAGCAGCGACAGGGGGAAGCGTTATGGCTACACCTTC

V: TRBV9
size: few
J: TRBJ1-2
D: -
CDR3: CASSPEHGTYANYGYTF
DNA: TGTGCCAGCAGCCCCGAGCATGGGACGTACGCTAACTATGGCTACACCTTC

V: TRBV27
size: few
J: TRBJ2-1
D: TRBD2
CDR3: CASSKPGLAGGNEQFF
DNA: TGTGCCAGCAGTAAACCGGGACTAGCGGGAGGCAATGAGCAGTTCTTC

V: TRBV19
size: few
J: TRBJ1-6
D: -
CDR3: CASNSPLHF
DNA: TGTGCCAGTAATTCACCCCTCCACTTT

V: TRBV18
size: few
J: TRBJ2-7
D: -
CDR3: CASSPLSEYEQYF
DNA: TGTGCCAGCTCACCCCTTAGCGAGTACGAGCAGTACTTC

V: TRBV27
size: -
J: TRBJ1-6
D: -
CDR3: CASSGFVPAYNSPLHF
DNA: TGTGCCAGCAGCGGCTTTGTCCCGGCTTATAATTCACCCCTCCACTTT

V: TRBV10-2
size: -
J: TRBJ2-5
D: -
CDR3: CASSERAIVQETQYF
DNA: TGCGCCAGCAGTGAGCGGGCGATAGTCCAAGAGACCCAGTACTTC

V: TRBV12-3/TRBV12-4
size: -
J: TRBJ2-7
D: TRBD2
CDR3: CASSFELAAYEQYF
DNA: TGTGCCAGCAGTTTTGAACTAGCGGCCTACGAGCAGTACTTC

V: TRBV29-1
size: -
J: TRBJ2-5
D: TRBD1
CDR3: CSVRGQGEETQYF
DNA: TGCAGCGTCCGCGGTCAGGGGGAAGAGACCCAGTACTTC

V: TRBV20-1
size: few
J: TRBJ2-6
D: -
CDR3: CSASGAGAGSGANVLTF
DNA: TGCAGTGCTAGTGGGGCCGGGGCTGGCTCTGGGGCCAACGTCCTGACTTTC

V: TRBV9
size: few
J: TRBJ2-1
D: TRBD1
CDR3: CASSGGLTGNEQFF
DNA: TGTGCCAGCAGCGGGGGGCTGACAGGGAATGAGCAGTTCTTC

V: TRBV29-1
size: many
J: TRBJ1-4
D: -
CDR3: CSVEVNEKLFF
DNA: TGCAGCGTTGAGGTTAATGAAAAACTGTTTTTT

V: TRBV12-5
size: few
J: TRBJ2-7
D: -
CDR3: CASATSLAVQYF
DNA: TGTGCTAGTGCCACAAGTCTGGCGGTGCAGTACTTC

V: TRBV24-1
size: -
J: TRBJ2-1
D: -
CDR3: CATSERIPYNEQFF
DNA: TGTGCCACCAGCGAGCGGATTCCTTACAATGAGCAGTTCTTC

V: TRBV28
size: -
J: TRBJ1-1
D: -
CDR3: CASSFHTMNTEAFF
DNA: TGTGCCAGCAGTTTCCACACCATGAACACTGAAGCTTTCTTT

V: TRBV19
size: -
J: TRBJ2-4
D: TRBD2
CDR3: CASSIGSGSGAKNIQYF
DNA: TGTGCCAGTAGTATTGGAAGCGGGAGTGGGGCCAAAAACATTCAGTACTTC

V: TRBV29-1
size: -
J: TRBJ1-3
D: -
CDR3: CSARVDISGNTIYF
DNA: TGCAGCGCCCGGGTCGACATCTCTGGAAACACCATATATTTT

V: TRBV9
size: -
J: TRBJ2-3
D: TRBD2
CDR3: CASSQTTTSGGAGGTQYF
DNA: TGTGCCAGCAGCCAAACTACGACTAGCGGGGGGGCCGGCGGTACGCAGTATTTT

V: TRBV19
size: -
J: TRBJ2-7
D: -
CDR3: CASSPHLAYEQYF
DNA: TGTGCCAGTAGTCCCCATTTAGCTTACGAGCAGTACTTC